This T cell receptor (beta chain) is from a study of T cells after yellow fever vaccination (dated by TCRdb to the late 2010s). For the study in its entirety: The SMART-Seq v4 Ultra Low Input RNA kit was used to prepare libraries from fractions with low cell numbers. To track T-cell clones before and after primary and booster YFV17D yellow fever vaccination, bulk TCR alpha and beta repertoires were sequenced longitudinally. Blood samples were taken at several timepoints before and after primary and secondary immunization, and bulk PBMC replicates and cell subsets were isolated. Two healthy male donors, one aged 18 to 29 and one aged 30 to 40 years, made up the cohort. Overall results and qualifications from the work: Only a couple of donors were included in the study, so the extent to which the findings can be generalized is limited. The secondary T-cell response was weaker than the primary response but faster, peaking on day 5 instead of day 15. After the booster, most of the clones that had expanded following primary vaccination were detected again (roughly 97% of CD4 and 80% to 90% of CD8), which suggests that memory was broadly maintained. A small fraction of clonotypes showed up in both the CD4 and CD8 compartments, probably as a result of convergent recombination. Because abundant contaminating clonotypes from the bulk population could be contained in FACS-sorted repertoires, computational filtering was required.

Read against the paper, the sample's treatment or condition label means: live attenuated yellow fever vaccine strain. A standard Ficoll-Paque protocol was used to isolate PBMCs from peripheral blood. CD4 and CD8 T-cell fractions were isolated with Dynabeads CD4 and CD8 positive selection kits. TriZol was used to extract RNA from bulk PBMCs, from CD4 and CD8 fractions, and from dextramer-positive and dextramer-negative fractions. TCR cDNA was synthesized by 5'RACE template switching, through which a universal primer site and unique molecular identifiers were introduced. Priming of cDNA synthesis was performed from both the TCR alpha and TCR beta constant segments. Libraries were amplified in two PCR steps, with sample barcodes and sequencing adapters added in the second step. Libraries were sequenced on Illumina HiSeq 2500 (2x100 bp) or NovaSeq (2x150 bp). As for how the authors treated the data: MIGEC was used to demultiplex reads and collapse the reads into UMI consensus sequences, and MiXCR was used for V(D)J alignment. Vaccine-responding clonotypes were identified with edgeR using replicate PBMC samples, with FDR below 0.01 and a log2 fold change above 5 up to day 15 being required. Bulk clonotypes were assigned CD4 or CD8 identity according to which sequenced CD4 or CD8 repertoire held them at higher abundance. TCRdb reprocessing: public reads trimmed at Q25 with fastp, clones called with MiXCR, in-frame beta chains kept. Every entry covers one CDR3 protein and lists the most common genes and DNA from its rows. TCRdb's processing, not the authors', yielded these V and J calls. The sample table holds approximately 160,000 distinct CDR3 sequences, of which approximately 6.2% were seen once. The ten biggest clones cover approximately 3% of the sample.

From the cysteine through the phenylalanine, the CDR3 covers 13 amino acids. Of all the DNA, just the CDR3 is kept, 39 bases in frame from base 1. V gives up 5 bases and J gives up 0 bases, and the segment between their germline ends measures 8 bases. The germline V gene encodes CDR1 SGHRS and CDR2 YFSETQ. This clonotype was seen a handful of times. It lacks a known antigen. No much larger clonotype is one base removed from it; base qualities were not supplied. This receptor was obtained from a man younger than 30 who received the YFV17D yellow fever vaccine. The chain joins TRBV5-1 to TRBJ1-2, with the D gene call left open. Specimen: CD4+ T cells sorted from PBMCs, collected on the day of the first yellow fever vaccination. The CDR3 reads CASRLQANYGYTF. DNA sequence: TGCGCCAGCAGACTCCAAGCTAACTATGGCTACACCTTC.